Listed below are T cell receptor beta chains from one sample, sequenced in a study of technical replicates of blood from several donors. Data came from immunoSEQ multiplex PCR; TCRdb stores just in-frame clones and leaves some out. The table shows tens of thousands of clones, with around 93% occurring only once. The sequencing input was T cells isolated from PBMCs. The source of these receptors is a human donor in good health. Each CDR3 is given with its conserved first and last residue. The D gene is left open where the match is weak.

>TRBV27|NA|TRBJ2-7
CASSSQSRFQSYEQYF
>TRBV5-6|TRBD1|TRBJ1-1
CASSFGQGITEAFF
>TRBV7-3|NA|TRBJ1-2
CASSLTREKGENYGYTF
>TRBV15|NA|TRBJ1-2
CATSRDGSRGVLANYGYTF
>TRBV30|TRBD1|TRBJ1-4
CAWRKQGAWEKLFF
>TRBV11-2|NA|TRBJ1-2
CASSFDLLMVGENYGYTF
>TRBV7-6|TRBD1|TRBJ2-7
CASSRARDRYAEGDYEQYF
>TRBV6-5|TRBD2|TRBJ2-7
CASSYSVAGGPEQYF
>TRBV11-3|TRBD2|TRBJ2-2
CASSLISGGPTDGELFF
>TRBV7-9|TRBD2|TRBJ2-7
CASSYPGLADPYEQYF
>TRBV9|NA|TRBJ2-5
CASSVSQGWETQYF
>TRBV4-2|TRBD2|TRBJ2-1
CASRSERGSYNEQFF
>TRBV6-5|NA|TRBJ2-1
CASSYGQGFLYNEQFF
>TRBV30|NA|TRBJ1-4
CAWSVSLSNEKLFF
>TRBV6-6|NA|TRBJ1-1
CASSPSTNTEAFF
>TRBV27|NA|TRBJ1-1
CASSLLGGTEAFF
>TRBV27|TRBD1|TRBJ1-6
CASRTGLNSPLHF
>TRBV9|TRBD1|TRBJ1-5
CASSVQGGNQPQHF
>TRBV14|NA|TRBJ2-2
CASSPQVVAGELFF
>TRBV28|NA|TRBJ1-5
CASRMTGGGPVDQPQHF
>TRBV5-5|TRBD1|TRBJ2-5
CASSPRTGTQTQYF
>TRBV30|NA|TRBJ2-3
CAWSPNSARTDTQYF
>TRBV18|TRBD1|TRBJ1-1
CASSLNRGTIDTEAFF
>TRBV11-2|NA|TRBJ2-2
CASTGDFLKSGELFF
>TRBV21-1|NA|TRBJ1-5
CASSKEGGGRAYSNQPQHF
>TRBV27|NA|TRBJ2-5
CASSLSVPSWAGETQYF
>TRBV27|NA|TRBJ1-1
CASSKHRVTNTEAFF
>TRBV27|NA|TRBJ2-1
CASSWAGFSYNEQFF
>TRBV4-1|TRBD1|TRBJ2-5
CASSQSGTGVKETQYF
>TRBV19|NA|TRBJ1-5
CASSRVWGRGLSNQPQHF
>TRBV4-1|TRBD2|TRBJ2-2
CASSQVLTGLAGQYTGELFF
>TRBV7-6|TRBD2|TRBJ2-5
CASSLGTSGTIEEETQYF
>TRBV5-1|TRBD2|TRBJ2-1
CASSTLAGDGDEQFF
>TRBV19|NA|TRBJ1-3
CASRVPGTSSGNTIYF
>TRBV19|NA|TRBJ1-1
CASSDHRKNTEAFF
>TRBV29-1|TRBD1|TRBJ2-2
CSVPAKQGARGDTGELFF
>TRBV30|NA|TRBJ1-1
CAWESSSEAFF
>TRBV5-1|TRBD1|TRBJ2-7
CASSDIGTGAFYEQYF
>TRBV11-2|NA|TRBJ2-7
CASSLFRGDAYEQYF
>TRBV28|NA|TRBJ1-2
CASQGNYGYTF
>TRBV5-1|TRBD1|TRBJ2-6
CASSPTRDSRLSGANVLTF
>TRBV28|TRBD2|TRBJ2-7
CASSPSVRTSHYEQYF
>TRBV7-3|NA|TRBJ1-2
CASSPKPDSAIRSYGYTF
>TRBV10-1|NA|TRBJ1-1
CASSPKLQGRSTEAFF
>TRBV19|NA|TRBJ2-6
CASIRVSSGANVLTF
>TRBV7-9|TRBD2|TRBJ2-1
CASSSRLAGVFEQFF
>TRBV6-1|NA|TRBJ1-5
CASIGGYSNQPQHF
>TRBV28|NA|TRBJ2-7
CASSLGRSQYF
>TRBV5-6|NA|TRBJ1-1
CASSLGQRPSVFF
>TRBV5-5|NA|TRBJ1-2
CASSANYGYTF
>TRBV6-5|NA|TRBJ2-2
CASSWLADLPGELFF
>TRBV9|NA|TRBJ2-2
CASSLRTGELFF
>TRBV4-1|NA|TRBJ2-7
CASSQGTAPGQMTYEQYF
>TRBV5-5|NA|TRBJ2-3
CASSLGGDTQYF
>TRBV7-8|TRBD2|TRBJ2-3
CASSFKRGRTDTQYF
>TRBV18|NA|TRBJ1-1
CASSPKNRDMNTEAFF
>TRBV9|NA|TRBJ1-1
CASSVEGVAEAFF
>TRBV11-2|NA|TRBJ1-1
CASSPTDRTTEAFF